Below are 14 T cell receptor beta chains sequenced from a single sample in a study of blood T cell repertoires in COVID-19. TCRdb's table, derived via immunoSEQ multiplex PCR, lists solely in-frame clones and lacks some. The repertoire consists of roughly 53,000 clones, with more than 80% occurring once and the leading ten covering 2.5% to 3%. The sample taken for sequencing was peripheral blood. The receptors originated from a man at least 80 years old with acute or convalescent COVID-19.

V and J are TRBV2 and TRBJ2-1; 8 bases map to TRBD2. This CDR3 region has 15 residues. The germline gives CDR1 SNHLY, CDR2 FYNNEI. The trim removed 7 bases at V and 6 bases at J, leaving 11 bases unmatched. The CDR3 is CASTRRDGGANEQFF. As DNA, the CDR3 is TGTGCCAGCACCAGACGGGACGGGGGGGCCAATGAGCAGTTCTTC.

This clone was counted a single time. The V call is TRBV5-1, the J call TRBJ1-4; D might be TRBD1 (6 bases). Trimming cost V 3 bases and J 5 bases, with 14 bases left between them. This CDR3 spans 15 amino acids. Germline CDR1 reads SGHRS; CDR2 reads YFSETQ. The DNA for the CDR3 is TGCGCCAGCAGCTCCACAGGGAGAAGGAATGAAAAACTGTTTTTT. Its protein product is CASSSTGRRNEKLFF.

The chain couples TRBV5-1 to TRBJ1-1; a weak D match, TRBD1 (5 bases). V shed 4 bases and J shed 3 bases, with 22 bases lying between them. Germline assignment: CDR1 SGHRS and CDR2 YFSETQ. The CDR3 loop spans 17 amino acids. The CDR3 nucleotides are TGCGCCAGCAGCAGCCAGGGTCGTGGGGCCCAGGACACTGAAGCTTTCTTT. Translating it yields CASSSQGRGAQDTEAFF.

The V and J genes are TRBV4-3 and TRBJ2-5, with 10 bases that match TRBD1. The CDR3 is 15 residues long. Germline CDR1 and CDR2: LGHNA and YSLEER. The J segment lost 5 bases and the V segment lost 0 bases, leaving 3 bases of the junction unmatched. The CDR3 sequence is CASSQETGGLETQYF. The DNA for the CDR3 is TGCGCCAGCAGCCAAGAGACAGGGGGCTTGGAGACCCAGTACTTC.

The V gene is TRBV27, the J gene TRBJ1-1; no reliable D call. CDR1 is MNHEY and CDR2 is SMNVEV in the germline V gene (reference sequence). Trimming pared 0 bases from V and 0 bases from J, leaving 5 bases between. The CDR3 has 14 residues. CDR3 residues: CASSLSALNTEAFF. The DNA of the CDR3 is TGTGCCAGCAGTTTATCAGCATTGAACACTGAAGCTTTCTTT.

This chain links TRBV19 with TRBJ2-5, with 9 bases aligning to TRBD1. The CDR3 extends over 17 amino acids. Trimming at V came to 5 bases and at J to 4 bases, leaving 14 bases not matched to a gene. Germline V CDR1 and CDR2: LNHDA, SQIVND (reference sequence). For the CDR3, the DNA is TGTGCCAGTAGTCCCTCCCGACAGGGGGAACTACGAGAGACCCAGTACTTC. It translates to CASSPSRQGELRETQYF.

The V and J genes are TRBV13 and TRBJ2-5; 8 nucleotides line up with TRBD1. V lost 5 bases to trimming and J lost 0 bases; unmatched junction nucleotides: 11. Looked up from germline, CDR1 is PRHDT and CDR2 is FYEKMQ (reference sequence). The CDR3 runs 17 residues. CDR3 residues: CASSADNRDRYQETQYF. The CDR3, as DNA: TGTGCCAGCAGCGCCGACAACCGGGACAGGTACCAAGAGACCCAGTACTTC.

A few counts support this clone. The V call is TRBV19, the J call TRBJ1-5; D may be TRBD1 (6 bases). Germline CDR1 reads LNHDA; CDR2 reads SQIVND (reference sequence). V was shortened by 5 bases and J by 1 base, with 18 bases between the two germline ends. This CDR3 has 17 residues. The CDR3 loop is CASSYSVGGGSNQPQHF. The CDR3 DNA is TGTGCCAGTAGTTACTCGGTTGGGGGCGGGAGCAATCAGCCCCAGCATTTT.

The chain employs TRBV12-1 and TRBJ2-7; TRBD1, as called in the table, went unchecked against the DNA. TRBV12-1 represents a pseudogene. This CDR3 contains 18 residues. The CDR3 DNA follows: TGTGCCAGCAGTTTAGGCCTATTGTGGGGACAGACTACCTACGAGCAGTACTTC. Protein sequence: CASSLGLLWGQTTYEQYF.

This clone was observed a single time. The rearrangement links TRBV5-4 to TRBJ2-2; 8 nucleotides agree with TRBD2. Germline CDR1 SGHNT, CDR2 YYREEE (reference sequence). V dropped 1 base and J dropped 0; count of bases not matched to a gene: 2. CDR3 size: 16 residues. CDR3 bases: TGTGCCAGCAGCTTGTCAGCGGGGGCGAACACCGGGGAGCTGTTTTTT. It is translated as CASSLSAGANTGELFF.

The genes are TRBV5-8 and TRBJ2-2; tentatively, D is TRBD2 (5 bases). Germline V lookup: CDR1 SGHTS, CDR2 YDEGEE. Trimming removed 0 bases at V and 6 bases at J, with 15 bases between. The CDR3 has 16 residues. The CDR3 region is CASSLEGAARAGELFF. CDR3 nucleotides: TGTGCCAGCAGCTTGGAGGGCGCGGCGAGGGCCGGGGAGCTGTTTTTT.

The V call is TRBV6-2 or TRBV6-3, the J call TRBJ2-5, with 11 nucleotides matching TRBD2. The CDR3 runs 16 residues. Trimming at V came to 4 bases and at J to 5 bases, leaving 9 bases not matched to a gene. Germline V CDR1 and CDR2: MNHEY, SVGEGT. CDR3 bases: TGTGCCAGCAGTTCTCGACTAGCGGGGAATGGTGAGACCCAGTACTTC. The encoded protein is CASSSRLAGNGETQYF.

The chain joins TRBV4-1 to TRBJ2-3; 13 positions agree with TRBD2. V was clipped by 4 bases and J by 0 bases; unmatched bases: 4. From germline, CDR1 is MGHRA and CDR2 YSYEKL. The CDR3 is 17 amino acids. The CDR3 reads CASSPSGLAGSTDTQYF. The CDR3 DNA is TGCGCCAGCAGCCCCTCGGGACTAGCGGGGAGCACAGATACGCAGTATTTT.

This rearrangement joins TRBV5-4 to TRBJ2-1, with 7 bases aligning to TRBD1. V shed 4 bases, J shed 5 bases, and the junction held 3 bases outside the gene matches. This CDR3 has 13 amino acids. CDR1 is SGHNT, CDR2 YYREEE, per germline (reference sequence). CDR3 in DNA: TGTGCCAGCAGCACCGGGACAGACAATGAGCAGTTCTTC. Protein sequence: CASSTGTDNEQFF.